This record concerns one TCR beta chain sequence. Its antigen is not identified. The CDR3 is made up of 11 amino acids. Trimming removed 6 bases at V and 1 base at J, with 4 bases between. The V gene's germline CDR1 is SGHRS and CDR2 YFSETQ. Sequenced by immunoSEQ multiplex PCR; TCRdb stores in-frame clones only, minus some. Of about 33,000 clones in the sample, about nine tenths were seen once. The data belong to a study of T cells in localized non-small cell lung cancer. Study outcomes and limitations: Uninvolved adjacent lung had more T cell clonality than any other tissue, topping tumor. Across samples, adjacent lung featured a median 57 of the top 100 tumor clones.

Sequenced material: peripheral blood, taken before any cancer treatment. The genes are TRBV5-1 and TRBJ2-5; D uncertain. The clonotype was recovered from an older male donor with stage III lung adenocarcinoma. Here the CDR3 DNA reads TGCGCCAGCAAGGCCCAAGAGACCCAGTACTTC. Protein: CASKAQETQYF.